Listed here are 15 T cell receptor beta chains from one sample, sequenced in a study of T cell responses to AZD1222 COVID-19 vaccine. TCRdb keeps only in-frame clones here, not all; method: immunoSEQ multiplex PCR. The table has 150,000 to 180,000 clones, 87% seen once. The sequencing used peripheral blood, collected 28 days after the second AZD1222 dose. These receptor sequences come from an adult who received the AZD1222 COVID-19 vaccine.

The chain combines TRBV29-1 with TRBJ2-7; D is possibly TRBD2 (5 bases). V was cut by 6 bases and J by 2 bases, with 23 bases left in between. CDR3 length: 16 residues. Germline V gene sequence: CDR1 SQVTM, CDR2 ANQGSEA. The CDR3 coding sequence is TGCAGCGTCCTTGTACCTCGGACTCAAAGAACCTACGAGCAGTACTTC. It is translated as CSVLVPRTQRTYEQYF.

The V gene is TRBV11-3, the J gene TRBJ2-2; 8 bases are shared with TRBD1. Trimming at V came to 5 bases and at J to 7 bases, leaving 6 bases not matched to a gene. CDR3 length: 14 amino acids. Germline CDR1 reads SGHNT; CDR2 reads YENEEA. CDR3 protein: CASSQRQGIGELFF. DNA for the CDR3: TGTGCCAGCAGCCAACGACAGGGGATCGGGGAGCTGTTTTTT.

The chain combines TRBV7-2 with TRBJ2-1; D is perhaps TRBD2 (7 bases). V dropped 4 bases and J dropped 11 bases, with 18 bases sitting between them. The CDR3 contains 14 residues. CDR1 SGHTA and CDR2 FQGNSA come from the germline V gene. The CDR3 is CASSSRGGGAQQFF. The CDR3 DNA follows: TGTGCCAGCAGCTCTAGGGGGGGAGGGGCCCAGCAGTTCTTC.

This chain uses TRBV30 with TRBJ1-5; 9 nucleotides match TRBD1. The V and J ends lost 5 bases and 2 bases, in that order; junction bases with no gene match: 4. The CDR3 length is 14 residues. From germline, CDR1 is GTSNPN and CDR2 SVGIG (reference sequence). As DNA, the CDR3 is TGTGCCTGGGGGACAGGGAAGGGCAATCAGCCCCAGCATTTT. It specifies CAWGTGKGNQPQHF.

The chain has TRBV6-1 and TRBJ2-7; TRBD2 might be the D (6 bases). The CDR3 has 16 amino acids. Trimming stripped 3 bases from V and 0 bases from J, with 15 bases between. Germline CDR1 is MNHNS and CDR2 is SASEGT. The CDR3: CASSDGGARFSYEQYF. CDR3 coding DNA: TGTGCCAGCAGTGACGGCGGGGCACGTTTCTCCTACGAGCAGTACTTC.

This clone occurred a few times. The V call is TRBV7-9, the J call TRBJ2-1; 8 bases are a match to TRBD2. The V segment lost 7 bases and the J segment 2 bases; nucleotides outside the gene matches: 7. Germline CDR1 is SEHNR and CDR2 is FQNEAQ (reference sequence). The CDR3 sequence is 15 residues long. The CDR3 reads CASTKGREAYNEQFF. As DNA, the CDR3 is TGTGCCAGCACCAAGGGGCGGGAGGCCTACAATGAGCAGTTCTTC.

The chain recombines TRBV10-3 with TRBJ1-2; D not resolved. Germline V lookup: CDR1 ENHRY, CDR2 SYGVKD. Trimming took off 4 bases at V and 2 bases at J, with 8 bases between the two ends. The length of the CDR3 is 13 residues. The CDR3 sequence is CAISVEVNYGYTF. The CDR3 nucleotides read TGTGCCATCAGTGTCGAGGTGAACTATGGCTACACCTTC.

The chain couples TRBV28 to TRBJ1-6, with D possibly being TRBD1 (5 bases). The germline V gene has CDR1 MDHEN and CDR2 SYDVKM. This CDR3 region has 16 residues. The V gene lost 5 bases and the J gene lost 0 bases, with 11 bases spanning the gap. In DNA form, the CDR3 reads TGTGCCAGCAGTAGGGACCGTAGCTCCTATAATTCACCCCTCCACTTT. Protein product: CASSRDRSSYNSPLHF. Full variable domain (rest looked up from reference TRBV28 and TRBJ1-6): DVKVTQSSRYLVKRTGEKVFLECVQDMDHENMFWYRQDPGLGLRLIYFSYDVKMKEKGDIPEGYSVSREKKERFSLILESASTNQTSMYLCASSRDRSSYNSPLHFGNGTRLTVT.

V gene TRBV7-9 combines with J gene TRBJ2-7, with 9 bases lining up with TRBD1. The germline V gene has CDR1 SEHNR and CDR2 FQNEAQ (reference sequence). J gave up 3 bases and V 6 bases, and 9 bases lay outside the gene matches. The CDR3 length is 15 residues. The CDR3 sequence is CASSPRTGDNYEQYF. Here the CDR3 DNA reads TGTGCCAGCAGTCCCCGGACAGGGGATAACTACGAGCAGTACTTC.

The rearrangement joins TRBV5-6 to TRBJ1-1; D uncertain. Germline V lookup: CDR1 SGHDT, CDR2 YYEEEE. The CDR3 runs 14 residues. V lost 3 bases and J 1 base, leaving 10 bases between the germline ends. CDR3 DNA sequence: TGTGCCAGCAGCTCATACGTTACGAACACTGAAGCTTTCTTT. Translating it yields CASSSYVTNTEAFF.

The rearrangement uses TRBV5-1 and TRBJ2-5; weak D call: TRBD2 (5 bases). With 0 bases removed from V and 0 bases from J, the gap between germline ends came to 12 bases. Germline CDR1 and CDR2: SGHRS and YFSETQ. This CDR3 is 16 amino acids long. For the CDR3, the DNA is TGCGCCAGCAGCTTGGGTGGGCGGGCGTACCAAGAGACCCAGTACTTC. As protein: CASSLGGRAYQETQYF.

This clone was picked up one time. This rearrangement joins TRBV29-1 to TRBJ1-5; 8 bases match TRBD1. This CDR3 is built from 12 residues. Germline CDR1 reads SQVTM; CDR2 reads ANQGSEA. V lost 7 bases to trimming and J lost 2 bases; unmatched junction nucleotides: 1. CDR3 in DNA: TGCAGCGCAGGGGGCGGCAATCAGCCCCAGCATTTT. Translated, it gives CSAGGGNQPQHF.

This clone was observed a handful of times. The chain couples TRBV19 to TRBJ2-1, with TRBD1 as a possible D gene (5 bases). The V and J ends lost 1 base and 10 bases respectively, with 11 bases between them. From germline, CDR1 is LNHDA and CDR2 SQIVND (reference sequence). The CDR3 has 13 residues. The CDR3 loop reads CASSIGRKGEQFF. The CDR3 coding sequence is TGTGCCAGTAGTATAGGAAGGAAGGGGGAGCAGTTCTTC.

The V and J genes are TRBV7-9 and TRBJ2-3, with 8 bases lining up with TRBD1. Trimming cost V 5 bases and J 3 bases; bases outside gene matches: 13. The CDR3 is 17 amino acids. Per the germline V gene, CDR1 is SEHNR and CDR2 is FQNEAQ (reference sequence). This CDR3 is CASSDHTAGQETDTQYF. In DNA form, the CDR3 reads TGTGCCAGCAGCGACCATACCGCGGGACAGGAAACAGATACGCAGTATTTT.

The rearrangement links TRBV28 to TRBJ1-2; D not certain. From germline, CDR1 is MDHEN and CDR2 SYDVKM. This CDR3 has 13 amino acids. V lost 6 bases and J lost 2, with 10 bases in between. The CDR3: CASSNSGNYGYTF. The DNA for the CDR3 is TGTGCCAGCAGCAATAGTGGGAACTATGGCTACACCTTC.